Shown below are 9 T cell receptor beta chains from a single sample sequenced in a study of cytomegalovirus exposure and HLA in healthy donors. In the PCR, 60 Vbeta and 13 Jbeta primers were used. Sequencing was performed with immunoSEQ multiplex PCR; in TCRdb, only in-frame clones are kept and a portion is missing. This sample has about 140,000 clones; around 85% occur once, and the top ten carry 1.2%. Sequences were obtained from PBMCs. These receptors all come from a female donor in good health and CMV-seronegative.

The chain links TRBV7-9 to TRBJ2-6; D is perhaps TRBD2 (6 bases). V was pared by 1 base and J by 1 base, with 17 bases between. CDR1 SEHNR and CDR2 FQNEAQ come from the germline V gene (reference sequence). CDR3 length: 19 amino acids. CDR3 DNA: TGTGCCAGCAGCTTAGTGGTTGGGGGGTCCGGATCTGGGGCCAACGTCCTGACTTTC. Encoded protein: CASSLVVGGSGSGANVLTF.

The rearrangement links TRBV27 to TRBJ2-5; 9 bases align to TRBD1. With V trimmed by 4 bases and J by 5 bases, 8 bases remained unmatched. The length of the CDR3 is 15 residues. Germline CDR1 is MNHEY and CDR2 is SMNVEV (reference sequence). CDR3 residues: CASSYNPGTGETQYF. CDR3 bases: TGTGCCAGCAGTTATAATCCGGGGACAGGGGAGACCCAGTACTTC.

Details on this clone: The limits of the CDR3 on the DNA are not certain, so only TCRdb's listed CDR3 is given. V and J are TRBV9 and TRBJ2-3; no check of the table's D call, TRBD2, against the DNA was made. The CDR3 has 15 amino acids, counting both end residues. Germline CDR1 and CDR2: SGDLS and YYNGEE. The CDR3 loop is CASSVGPGGADTQYF.

The V call is TRBV27, the J call TRBJ2-5; tentatively, D is TRBD2 (6 bases). The CDR3 covers 14 residues. Germline loops: CDR1 MNHEY, CDR2 SMNVEV (reference sequence). V was shortened by 2 bases and J by 5 bases, with 12 bases between the two germline ends. Here the CDR3 reads CASSLMGRGETQYF. The CDR3, as DNA: TGTGCCAGCAGTTTAATGGGCCGGGGGGAGACCCAGTACTTC.

About this clone: An end of the junction differs from the germline gene, which may be a read error. The chain couples TRBV18 to TRBJ1-1, with 7 bases matching TRBD1. In germline, CDR1 is KGHSH, CDR2 LQKENI. The CDR3 contains 13 residues. CDR3 residues: CASSEGARTEALF. The CDR3 DNA is TGTGCCAGCTCAGAGGGGGCTCGGACTGAAGCTTTATTT.

This chain connects TRBV4-1 to TRBJ2-2, with a weak D call TRBD2 (6 bases). This CDR3 has 16 residues. V lost 5 bases and J lost 0, with 13 bases in between. Germline V gene data show CDR1 as MGHRA and CDR2 as YSYEKL. The CDR3 nucleotides read TGCGCCAGCAGCACCTTAGCGGACCCGAACACCGGGGAGCTGTTTTTT. It translates to CASSTLADPNTGELFF.

V is TRBV4-2 and J is TRBJ2-7; no reliable D call. Trimming cost V 0 bases and J 2 bases, with 17 bases left between them. The CDR3 runs to 17 residues. Germline-derived CDR1 and CDR2 are LGHNA and YNFKEQ. CDR3 region: CASSQDFGPGPPYEQYF. Written as DNA, the CDR3 is TGTGCCAGCAGCCAAGATTTCGGCCCAGGTCCTCCCTACGAGCAGTACTTC.

In this sample, this clone turned up many times. This chain uses TRBV2 with TRBJ1-1, with D unclear. The length of the CDR3 is 12 residues. Trimming removed 2 bases at V and 1 base at J, with 2 bases between. Germline-derived CDR1 and CDR2 are SNHLY and FYNNEI. In DNA form, the CDR3 reads TGTGCCAGCAGTGAACAGAACACTGAAGCTTTCTTT. Its protein product is CASSEQNTEAFF.

The chain has TRBV28 and TRBJ2-7; 10 bases are a match to TRBD1. CDR1 is MDHEN, CDR2 SYDVKM, per germline. V trimming: 6 bases; J trimming: 5 bases; junction bases outside the gene matches: 7. The CDR3 is 14 residues long. The CDR3 here is CASRGTGAVHEQYF. The CDR3 DNA reads as TGTGCCAGCAGGGGGACAGGGGCAGTCCACGAGCAGTACTTC.